Each of the 14 T cell receptor beta chains below was sequenced from the same sample in a study of blood T cell repertoires in COVID-19. Measured with immunoSEQ multiplex PCR; TCRdb has only the in-frame clones, and not every one. The sample has about 46,000 clones; roughly nine tenths are singletons. The sequenced material came from PBMCs or T cells enriched from blood (not recorded which). Receptor source: a woman between 50 and 59 years old who had recovered from COVID-19.

This chain joins TRBV28 and TRBJ1-4, with 8 nucleotides matching TRBD1. V trimming: 5 bases; J trimming: 4 bases; junction bases outside the gene matches: 3. The CDR3 totals 14 residues. Germline V lookup: CDR1 MDHEN, CDR2 SYDVKM. CDR3 region: CASSRQGHNEKLFF. The CDR3 coding sequence is TGTGCCAGCAGTAGACAGGGGCATAATGAAAAACTGTTTTTT.

This clone appeared once. The chain carries TRBV14 and TRBJ2-7; 13 bases agree with TRBD2. Trimming took 4 bases from V and 4 from J; bases not matched to a gene: 4. CDR1 is SGHDN and CDR2 is FVKESK in the germline V gene. The CDR3 is made up of 15 amino acids. CDR3 nucleotides: TGTGCCAGCAGCCGGGGGACTAGCGGGACGTACGAGCAGTACTTC. It encodes CASSRGTSGTYEQYF.

The rearrangement uses TRBV18 and TRBJ2-5, with D tentatively TRBD2 (5 bases). V lost 1 base and J lost 5, with 5 bases in between. This CDR3 contains 12 residues. Germline V lookup: CDR1 KGHSH, CDR2 LQKENI. The CDR3 loop reads CASSPREETQYF. Here the CDR3 DNA reads TGTGCCAGCTCACCACGGGAGGAGACCCAGTACTTC.

CDR3 coding DNA: TGTGCCAGCAGCCCTGGGACTCACCGATTCACAGATACGCAGTATTTT. Translated, it gives CASSPGTHRFTDTQYF. The chain uses TRBV7-9 and TRBJ2-3, with D maybe TRBD2 (6 bases). CDR1 SEHNR and CDR2 FQNEAQ come from the germline V gene (reference sequence). V gave up 5 bases and J gave up 2 bases, with 17 bases separating them. This CDR3 is built from 16 residues.

The chain has TRBV28 and TRBJ2-7, with TRBD2 as a possible D gene (6 bases). Trimming shortened V by 6 bases and J by 7 bases, and 13 bases separated the two germline ends. Germline CDR1 and CDR2: MDHEN and SYDVKM. This CDR3 comprises 12 residues. The CDR3 region has the DNA TGTGCCAGCAGGGGCGGGGTAAGGGAGCAGTACTTC. Protein product: CASRGGVREQYF.

This CDR3 is CAISESRPGQGYEQYF. The CDR3 nucleotides are TGTGCCATCAGTGAGTCTAGACCCGGACAGGGGTACGAGCAGTACTTC. The V and J genes are TRBV10-3 and TRBJ2-7, with 9 bases aligning to TRBD1. With 0 bases clipped from V and 4 bases from J, the junction kept 7 bases outside the gene matches. The CDR3 runs to 16 residues. Germline-derived CDR1 and CDR2 are ENHRY and SYGVKD.

This clone showed up just a few times. V gene TRBV28 combines with J gene TRBJ1-4; D possibly corresponds to TRBD1 (6 bases). The V gene lost 3 bases and the J gene lost 10 bases, with 21 bases spanning the gap. The CDR3 totals 16 residues. Germline V lookup: CDR1 MDHEN, CDR2 SYDVKM. CDR3 in amino acids: CASSLSPDSPRGKLFF. DNA for the CDR3: TGTGCCAGCAGTTTGTCCCCGGACAGCCCACGGGGAAAACTGTTTTTT.

J is TRBJ1-1 and V is TRBV18; D may be TRBD1 (5 bases). The ends were cut back, 4 bases at V and 3 bases at J, with 12 bases in the middle. CDR1 is KGHSH, CDR2 LQKENI, per germline. The CDR3 runs to 14 residues. The chain's CDR3 is CASSQIGGDTEAFF. CDR3 coding DNA: TGTGCCAGCTCACAAATCGGGGGGGACACTGAAGCTTTCTTT. The whole variable domain, filled in from reference TRBV18 and TRBJ1-1, reads NAGVMQNPRHLVRRRGQEARLRCSPMKGHSHVYWYRQLPEEGLKFMVYLQKENIIDESGMPKERFSAEFPKEGPSILRIQQVVRGDSAAYFCASSQIGGDTEAFFGQGTRLTVV.

The chain is built from TRBV5-1 and TRBJ2-1; weak D call: TRBD1 (6 bases). Trimming removed 4 bases from V and 1 base from J, with 9 bases in between. The CDR3 is made up of 14 amino acids. Germline assignment: CDR1 SGHRS and CDR2 YFSETQ. As DNA, the CDR3 is TGCGCCAGCAGCGTCGGACAGTCCTACAATGAGCAGTTCTTC. Protein: CASSVGQSYNEQFF.

V gene TRBV7-2 combines with J gene TRBJ1-1; no clear D gene. This CDR3 has 14 amino acids. In germline, CDR1 is SGHTA, CDR2 FQGNSA. V was cut by 2 bases and J by 3 bases, with 10 bases left in between. CDR3 nucleotide sequence: TGTGCCAGCAGCTTATCACAGCCGTACACTGAAGCTTTCTTT. Protein product: CASSLSQPYTEAFF.

The rearrangement uses TRBV21-1 and TRBJ1-2; TRBD1 reflects the table's D call only, with no check against the DNA. TRBV21-1 is annotated as a pseudogene. This CDR3 region has 16 residues. CDR3: CASSPMRTGSGYGYTF. Written as DNA, the CDR3 is TGTGCCAGCAGCCCAATGAGGACAGGGTCAGGCTATGGCTACACCTTC.

This clone was observed a few times. The CDR3: CATSDQGRDQPQHF. CDR3 bases: TGTGCCACCAGTGATCAGGGGCGTGATCAGCCCCAGCATTTT. The J gene is TRBJ1-5, the V gene TRBV24-1; D might be TRBD1 (6 bases). Germline loops: CDR1 KGHDR, CDR2 SFDVKD. V was clipped by 3 bases and J by 5 bases, with 10 bases between them. The CDR3 runs to 14 residues.

There are a few counts of this clone. The chain carries TRBV10-2 and TRBJ2-7, with 7 positions matching TRBD1. Germline V gives CDR1 WSHSY, CDR2 SAAADI. With V trimmed by 5 bases and J by 3 bases, 4 bases remained unmatched. The CDR3 extends over 13 amino acids. The CDR3 sequence is CASSPRGNYEQYF. In nucleotides, the CDR3 is TGCGCCAGCAGTCCCAGGGGGAACTACGAGCAGTACTTC.

V is TRBV3-1 (or the pseudogene TRBV3-2) and J is TRBJ2-1, with 7 bases lining up with TRBD2. The CDR3 totals 17 residues. Losses at the gene ends were 2 bases for V and 6 bases for J; bases not matched to a gene: 13. Looked up from germline, CDR1 is LGHDT and CDR2 is YNNKEL (reference sequence). In nucleotides, the CDR3 is TGTGCCAGCAGCCAAATCGGTCGAGGGAGGGGCCTCAATGAGCAGTTCTTC. Translating it yields CASSQIGRGRGLNEQFF.